What follows describes a single TCR beta chain. The antigen is not known. During colonoscopy, one to two rectal pinch biopsies were collected. No immunosuppressive drugs were given to ulcerative colitis patients before diagnostic colonoscopy. The sample belongs to a study of pediatric ulcerative colitis. Study at large: Disease was pancolitis in more than five and left-sided in two, histology-confirmed.

The assay was run at survey level. The method was immunoSEQ multiplex PCR; TCRdb's version includes in-frame clones alone and lacks a portion of them. The sample lists tens of thousands of clones, around three quarters occurring once. Study-level findings and limits: Blood samples from a couple of patients yielded substantially fewer templates and were excluded from blood-rectal overlap analysis.

Sequenced input: gut tissue. This TCR derives from a boy aged 5-17 years with moderate ulcerative colitis.

This chain's CDR3 is CASSPSTGYTGELFF. DNA for the CDR3: TGTGCCAGCAGCCCCTCGACAGGCTACACCGGGGAGCTGTTTTTT. The gene calls are TRBV7-9 and TRBJ2-2; tentatively, D is TRBD1 (6 bases). The V end was cut by 5 bases, the J end by 3 bases, with 13 bases between. The CDR3 is made up of 15 amino acids. Germline CDR1 and CDR2: SEHNR and FQNEAQ (reference sequence).